Included here is one TCR beta chain sequence, with context. Its antigen is currently unknown. TCRdb keeps only in-frame clones here, not all; method: immunoSEQ multiplex PCR. The table lists some 330,000 clones, approximately 90% of them singletons. Among the approximately 130 subjects of the validation cohort, separate from the approximately 670-subject first cohort, were the donors. With 3 bases removed from V and 0 bases from J, the gap between germline ends came to 12 bases. The CDR3 has 16 residues. CDR1 LNHDA and CDR2 SQIVND come from the germline V gene (reference sequence). These data come from a study of cytomegalovirus exposure and HLA in healthy donors. Study-wide findings and caveats: CMV antigen specificity was confirmed in vitro for three CMV-associated chains. As was reported, the classifier diagnosed cytomegalovirus status with high specificity and sensitivity.

Sample: PBMCs. The rearrangement joins TRBV19 to TRBJ1-3; D might be TRBD1 (5 bases). The sequence was obtained from a woman in her late teens or twenties in good health and CMV-seronegative. In DNA form, the CDR3 reads TGTGCCAGTAGTATGTTCGGGGGGAGCTCTGGAAACACCATATATTTT. This codes for CASSMFGGSSGNTIYF.